Listed below are T cell receptor beta chains from one sample, sequenced in a study of cytomegalovirus exposure and HLA in healthy donors. Method: immunoSEQ multiplex PCR; TCRdb's copy keeps in-frame clones and lacks some. Counted here are fewer than 250,000 clones, 75% to 85% occurring once; the ten biggest clones make up around 1.5%. Sequencing was carried out using PBMCs. The receptor source for this set is a woman in her fifties or sixties in good health and CMV-seronegative. Both conserved end residues are part of each CDR3. A D gene is named only where the DNA matches it firmly. Clone size is stated in some rows and not others, as once, few, many or a class when expanded.

d_call	v_call	j_call	clone_size	cdr3_aa	cdr3_nt
TRBD1	TRBV2	TRBJ1-6	NA	CASSASGQGSSPLHF	TGTGCCAGCAGTGCTTCTGGACAGGGGAGTTCACCCCTCCACTTT
NA	TRBV29-1	TRBJ1-1	once	CSIKTGQGIGWMNTEAFF	TGCAGCATCAAAACGGGGCAGGGGATAGGGTGGATGAACACTGAAGCTTTCTTT
NA	TRBV7-8	TRBJ2-1	NA	CASSLVGLEGYNEQFF	TGTGCCAGCAGCTTAGTAGGGCTAGAGGGCTACAATGAGCAGTTCTTC
NA	TRBV7-9	TRBJ1-1	once	CASSSGTHNTEAFF	TGTGCCAGCAGCTCCGGGACACATAACACTGAAGCTTTCTTT
TRBD1	TRBV4-3	TRBJ2-2	NA	CASSQGTGSTGELFF	TGCGCCAGCAGCCAAGGGACAGGGAGCACCGGGGAGCTGTTTTTT
NA	TRBV10-3	TRBJ1-2	NA	CAISESPTRSYGYTF	TGTGCCATCAGTGAGTCGCCTACGAGGAGCTATGGCTACACCTTC
TRBD1	TRBV19	TRBJ1-2	NA	CASSITGTGGGVGYTF	TGTGCCAGTAGTATTACCGGGACAGGGGGCGGGGTTGGCTACACCTTC
NA	TRBV7-9	TRBJ2-3	NA	CASNKPGSSPDTQYF	TGTGCCAGCAATAAACCTGGGAGTAGCCCAGATACGCAGTATTTT
NA	TRBV11-2	TRBJ1-4	NA	CASSLDGGDTLNEKLFF	TGTGCCAGCAGCTTAGATGGAGGGGATACCCTTAATGAAAAACTGTTTTTT
NA	TRBV7-9	TRBJ2-7	NA	CASSLAWGDEQYF	TGTGCCAGCAGCTTAGCTTGGGGAGACGAGCAGTACTTC
TRBD1	TRBV28	TRBJ2-7	NA	CASSSEGQPPYEQYF	TGTGCCAGCAGTTCTGAGGGACAGCCTCCCTACGAGCAGTACTTC
NA	TRBV6-5	TRBJ2-1	NA	CASRIISGPHEQFF	TGTGCCAGCAGGATAATATCAGGGCCCCATGAGCAGTTCTTC
TRBD1	TRBV6-1	TRBJ2-7	few	CASSAVGQTSSYEQYF	TGTGCCAGCAGTGCTGTGGGACAGACGAGCTCCTACGAGCAGTACTTC
TRBD1	TRBV28	TRBJ1-5	few	CASSDRGLDQPQHF	TGTGCCAGCTCGGACAGGGGGCTTGATCAGCCCCAGCATTTT
NA	TRBV7-2	TRBJ1-1	NA	CASSLVPVMNTEAFF	TGTGCCAGCAGCTTAGTACCAGTTATGAACACTGAAGCTTTCTTT
TRBD1	TRBV9	TRBJ2-7	NA	CASSVRQGYEQYF	TGTGCCAGCAGCGTACGACAGGGGTACGAGCAGTACTTC
NA	TRBV15	TRBJ1-5	NA	CATSRDTEGWRGNQPQHF	TGTGCCACCAGCAGAGATACCGAGGGTTGGAGGGGCAATCAGCCCCAGCATTTT
NA	TRBV6-1	TRBJ2-7	once	CASSRGGQGPYEQYF	TGTGCCAGCAGTAGGGGGGGGCAGGGGCCCTACGAGCAGTACTTC
NA	TRBV23-1	TRBJ1-6	NA	CASSQSDWPLHF	TGCGCCAGCAGTCAATCGGACTGGCCCCTCCACTTT
NA	TRBV14	TRBJ2-3	NA	CASSHRGLWEDTQYF	TGTGCCAGCAGCCACAGGGGTCTGTGGGAAGATACGCAGTATTTT
NA	TRBV14	TRBJ1-1	NA	CASSQISAGSNTEAFF	TGTGCCAGCAGCCAAATATCGGCGGGGTCGAACACTGAAGCTTTCTTT
TRBD2	TRBV4-1	TRBJ2-1	NA	CASSQPGLAGVNEQFF	TGCGCCAGCAGCCAACCGGGACTAGCGGGAGTGAATGAGCAGTTCTTC
TRBD1	TRBV19	TRBJ2-7	NA	CASSHPGQLPYEQYF	TGTGCCAGTAGTCACCCGGGACAGCTTCCCTACGAGCAGTACTTC
NA	TRBV5-6	TRBJ1-6	NA	CASSEAQGGSPLHF	TGTGCCAGCAGCGAAGCCCAGGGAGGATCACCCCTCCACTTT
NA	TRBV15	TRBJ2-3	NA	CATSRVRRSTDTQYF	TGTGCCACCAGCAGAGTTCGGCGGAGCACAGATACGCAGTATTTT
NA	TRBV9	TRBJ1-5	NA	CASSVDGQDNQPQHF	TGTGCCAGCAGCGTAGATGGTCAGGACAATCAGCCCCAGCATTTT
NA	TRBV30	TRBJ2-7	NA	CAWSVRGGPYEQYF	TGTGCCTGGAGTGTACGAGGGGGACCCTACGAGCAGTACTTC
NA	TRBV9	TRBJ1-1	NA	CASSGGPSGEAFF	TGTGCCAGCAGCGGAGGGCCTTCGGGTGAAGCTTTCTTT
NA	TRBV27	TRBJ1-5	NA	CASSLLRDSNQPQHF	TGTGCCAGCAGTTTACTTCGGGATAGCAATCAGCCCCAGCATTTT
NA	TRBV19	TRBJ2-2	NA	CASSPRDLAIGELFF	TGTGCCAGTAGTCCCCGGGACTTGGCAATCGGGGAGCTGTTTTTT
TRBD1	TRBV7-2	TRBJ1-4	NA	CASSPADRGMEKLFF	TGTGCCAGCAGCCCGGCGGACAGGGGGATGGAAAAACTGTTTTTT
NA	TRBV7-2	TRBJ2-4	NA	CASSPARGTRQYF	TGTGCCAGCAGCCCTGCTCGGGGAACACGTCAGTACTTC
NA	TRBV5-6	TRBJ1-5	once	CASSLSLAGPQHF	TGTGCCAGCAGCTTGAGTCTGGCAGGGCCCCAGCATTTT
NA	TRBV18	TRBJ1-1	once	CASSPEGALAFF	TGTGCCAGCTCACCGGAAGGGGCTTTAGCTTTCTTT
TRBD1	TRBV4-1	TRBJ1-2	NA	CASSHPGGGGYGYTF	TGCGCCAGCAGCCACCCCGGAGGGGGCGGTTATGGCTACACCTTC
TRBD2	TRBV6-1	TRBJ2-4	NA	CASSLTSGVTGIQYF	TGTGCCAGCAGTCTGACTAGCGGGGTGACGGGCATTCAGTACTTC
TRBD1	TRBV18	TRBJ2-3	NA	CASSRDRGNTDTQYF	TGTGCCAGCTCACGGGACAGGGGTAACACAGATACGCAGTATTTT
TRBD1	TRBV13	TRBJ1-5	NA	CASSSPNIWTGGDQPQHF	TGTGCCAGCAGCTCCCCGAACATATGGACAGGGGGAGATCAGCCCCAGCATTTT
NA	TRBV15	TRBJ1-2	once	CATNGGDYGYTF	TGTGCCACCAATGGGGGCGACTATGGCTACACCTTC
NA	TRBV28	TRBJ2-5	NA	CASSLSVYAQETQYF	TGTGCCAGCAGTTTATCAGTATACGCTCAAGAGACCCAGTACTTC
NA	TRBV18	TRBJ1-1	NA	CASSPGPEAFF	TGTGCCAGCTCACCAGGCCCTGAAGCTTTCTTT
NA	TRBV18	TRBJ2-5	few	CASSYREGETQYF	TGTGCCAGCTCATACAGGGAAGGGGAGACCCAGTACTTC
TRBD1	TRBV6-6	TRBJ2-5	NA	CATGQGIVETQYF	TGCGCCACGGGACAGGGTATTGTAGAGACCCAGTACTTC
NA	TRBV11-2	TRBJ2-6	NA	CASSQVVRGSGANVLTF	TGTGCCAGCAGCCAAGTAGTCAGGGGCTCTGGGGCCAACGTCCTGACTTTC
NA	TRBV9	TRBJ1-2	NA	CASSAGVYGYTF	TGTGCCAGCAGCGCCGGTGTCTATGGCTACACCTTC
TRBD1	TRBV6-5	TRBJ1-5	NA	CASSYRGQNQPQHF	TGTGCCAGCAGTTACAGGGGACAGAATCAGCCCCAGCATTTT
NA	TRBV19	TRBJ1-1	once	CASIDGRGSGNTEAFF	TGTGCCAGTATCGACGGGAGGGGGAGTGGGAACACTGAAGCTTTCTTT
TRBD2	TRBV27	TRBJ2-2	once	CASRPNSGITGELFF	TGTGCCAGCAGGCCGAATAGCGGGATTACCGGGGAGCTGTTTTTT
NA	TRBV4-2	TRBJ1-1	few	CASSQGRDTEAFF	TGTGCCAGCAGCCAGGGGAGGGACACTGAAGCTTTCTTT
NA	TRBV7-2	TRBJ1-3	NA	CASSSREEGNTIYF	TGTGCCAGCAGTTCTAGAGAGGAGGGAAACACCATATATTTT
NA	TRBV4-2	TRBJ2-7	NA	CASSQDLGSAYEQYF	TGTGCCAGCAGCCAAGATCTGGGCAGTGCCTACGAGCAGTACTTC
TRBD2	TRBV28	TRBJ2-1	NA	CASSSAGTSGYNEQFF	TGTGCCAGCAGTTCAGCCGGGACTAGCGGCTACAATGAGCAGTTCTTC
TRBD1	TRBV18	TRBJ1-5	NA	CASSPGQLGQPQHF	TGTGCCAGCTCACCGGGACAGCTTGGTCAGCCCCAGCATTTT
TRBD1	TRBV19	TRBJ1-3	NA	CASSIRDRASGNTIYF	TGTGCCAGTAGTATCCGCGACAGGGCATCTGGAAACACCATATATTTT